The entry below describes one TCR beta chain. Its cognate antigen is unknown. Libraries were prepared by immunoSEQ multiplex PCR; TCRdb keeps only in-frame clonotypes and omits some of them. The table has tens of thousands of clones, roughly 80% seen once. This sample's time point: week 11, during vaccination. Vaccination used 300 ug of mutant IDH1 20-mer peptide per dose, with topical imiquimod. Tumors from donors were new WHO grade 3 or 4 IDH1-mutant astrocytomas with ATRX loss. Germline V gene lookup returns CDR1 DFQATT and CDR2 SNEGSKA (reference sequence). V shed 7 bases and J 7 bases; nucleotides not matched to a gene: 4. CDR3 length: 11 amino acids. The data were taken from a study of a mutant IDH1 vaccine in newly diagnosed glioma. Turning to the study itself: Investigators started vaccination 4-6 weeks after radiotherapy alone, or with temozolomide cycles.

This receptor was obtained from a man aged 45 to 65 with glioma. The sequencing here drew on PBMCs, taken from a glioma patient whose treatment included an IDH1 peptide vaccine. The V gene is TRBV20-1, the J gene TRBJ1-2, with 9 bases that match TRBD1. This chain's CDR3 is CSVGDRAGYTF. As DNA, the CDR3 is TGCAGTGTCGGGGACAGGGCTGGCTACACCTTC.